The 29 T cell receptor beta chains reported below all come from one sample, sequenced in a study of shared clonotypes between healthy human individuals. Profiled with immunoSEQ multiplex PCR; TCRdb holds only in-frame clones, not every one. The table includes approximately 2.1 million clones, 90% to 95% detected once. The sample comprised naive CD4+ T cells from PBMCs. Subset of the sample: CD45RA+ positively selected. Source of these receptors: a man between 18 and 29 years old in good health. Some clones in this sample may be carry-over from other donors' samples.

The chain carries TRBV9 and TRBJ2-2, with a tentative D call TRBD2 (6 bases). V lost 8 bases and J lost 7, with 21 bases in between. The CDR3 extends over 15 amino acids. Germline loops: CDR1 SGDLS, CDR2 YYNGEE. CDR3 coding DNA: TGTGCCAGTACTAACTCAGCGGGCTTGAACGGGGAGCTGTTTTTT. It translates to CASTNSAGLNGELFF.

In its sample, this clone was seen once. This sequence joins TRBV5-1 and TRBJ2-2, with TRBD1 matching over 9 bases. The CDR3 length is 15 residues. The V gene end was trimmed by 4 bases and the J gene end by 4 bases; junction bases not matched to a gene: 5. Germline V gene sequence: CDR1 SGHRS, CDR2 YFSETQ. In DNA form, the CDR3 reads TGCGCCAGCAGCCCCGGGACAGGGTTCACCGGGGAGCTGTTTTTT. Its translation: CASSPGTGFTGELFF. The complete variable domain, with remaining parts taken from reference TRBV5-1 and TRBJ2-2, reads KAGVTQTPRYLIKTRGQQVTLSCSPISGHRSVSWYQQTPGQGLQFLFEYFSETQRNKGNFPGRFSGRQFSNSRSEMNVSTLELGDSALYLCASSPGTGFTGELFFGEGSRLTVL.

The DNA for the CDR3 is TGCAGCGTGGCAGGGGGCGCGCCTCCCCAAAAACTGTTTTTT. Its protein is CSVAGGAPPQKLFF. The chain links TRBV29-1 to TRBJ1-4, with 8 bases identical to TRBD1. In germline, CDR1 is SQVTM, CDR2 ANQGSEA. CDR3 length: 14 amino acids. V lost 6 bases, J lost 9 bases, and 12 bases stayed unmatched.

The chain employs TRBV5-1 and TRBJ2-7; weak D call: TRBD2 (5 bases). CDR1 SGHRS and CDR2 YFSETQ come from the germline V gene. V was cut by 0 bases and J by 2 bases, with 12 bases left in between. This CDR3 is built from 15 residues. In DNA form, the CDR3 reads TGCGCCAGCAGCTTGGATGGGAGCTCAGCCTACGAGCAGTACTTC. It codes for CASSLDGSSAYEQYF.

This chain uses TRBV19 with TRBJ2-3; D gene ambiguous. V was cut by 6 bases and J by 2 bases, with 21 bases left in between. Germline V gene lookup returns CDR1 LNHDA and CDR2 SQIVND (reference sequence). The CDR3 is 17 amino acids. DNA of the CDR3: TGTGCCAGTAGCCTGGGATCCCGGCGTGCTTTCACAGATACGCAGTATTTT. This codes for CASSLGSRRAFTDTQYF. Supplemented by reference TRBV19 and TRBJ2-3, the full variable domain reads DGGITQSPKYLFRKEGQNVTLSCEQNLNHDAMYWYRQDPGQGLRLIYYSQIVNDFQKGDIAEGYSVSREKKESFPLTVTSAQKNPTAFYLCASSLGSRRAFTDTQYFGPGTRLTVL.

CDR3 region: CASSLGPGTGGYTF. The CDR3 bases are TGCGCCAGCAGCTTGGGCCCGGGGACGGGAGGCTACACCTTC. The V call is TRBV5-1, the J call TRBJ1-2; possibly TRBD1 for D (5 bases). The ends were cut back, 0 bases at V and 8 bases at J, with 14 bases in the middle. The CDR3 extends over 14 amino acids. CDR1 and CDR2 (germline): SGHRS, YFSETQ.

V gene TRBV6-5 combines with J gene TRBJ2-5, with 12 bases aligning to TRBD2. Germline CDR1 is MNHEY and CDR2 is SVGAGI. V shed 6 bases, J shed 5 bases, and the junction held 7 bases outside the gene matches. This CDR3 has 15 residues. CDR3 in DNA: TGTGCCAGCAGCAGTTGGACTAGCGGGACGGAGACCCAGTACTTC. It is translated as CASSSWTSGTETQYF.

The gene calls are TRBV11-2 and TRBJ1-2; possible D gene TRBD1, 6 bases. The CDR3 consists of 16 residues. V dropped 4 bases and J dropped 2 bases, with 17 bases sitting between them. Germline values: CDR1 SGHAT, CDR2 FQNNGV. CDR3 residues: CASSSGLQGRNYGYTF. Here the CDR3 DNA reads TGTGCCAGCAGCTCCGGGCTACAGGGTCGGAACTATGGCTACACCTTC. The full variable domain, its missing parts supplied by reference TRBV11-2 and TRBJ1-2, is EAGVAQSPRYKIIEKRQSVAFWCNPISGHATLYWYQQILGQGPKLLIQFQNNGVVDDSQLPKDRFSAERLKGVDSTLKIQPAKLEDSAVYLCASSSGLQGRNYGYTFGSGTRLTVV.

This chain uses TRBV29-1 with TRBJ2-1, with 7 positions matching TRBD1. This CDR3 has 13 residues. Germline V gene lookup returns CDR1 SQVTM and CDR2 ANQGSEA. J was trimmed by 8 bases and V by 4 bases; bases with no gene match: 8. The CDR3 DNA follows: TGCAGCGTTGGGGACAGCCCCGGCGATGAGCAGTTCTTC. Amino acids: CSVGDSPGDEQFF.

V usage is TRBV19 and J usage is TRBJ2-5; 9 bases fit TRBD2. J was trimmed by 5 bases and V by 5 bases; bases with no gene match: 6. Per germline, CDR1 LNHDA and CDR2 SQIVND (reference sequence). This CDR3 comprises 14 residues. In DNA form, the CDR3 reads TGTGCCAGTAGTCCTAATGCGGGAGGGGAGACCCAGTACTTC. It is translated as CASSPNAGGETQYF. The variable domain in full, completed from reference TRBV19 and TRBJ2-5, reads DGGITQSPKYLFRKEGQNVTLSCEQNLNHDAMYWYRQDPGQGLRLIYYSQIVNDFQKGDIAEGYSVSREKKESFPLTVTSAQKNPTAFYLCASSPNAGGETQYFGPGTRLLVL.

V gene TRBV5-1 combines with J gene TRBJ2-2; 13 positions agree with TRBD2. The CDR3 covers 20 residues. The germline V gene encodes CDR1 SGHRS and CDR2 YFSETQ. The V gene end was trimmed by 5 bases and the J gene end by 2 bases; junction bases not matched to a gene: 15. CDR3 DNA sequence: TGCGCCAGCAGAAAAGCACTAACCGGGACTAGCGGGATCAACACCGGGGAGCTGTTTTTT. This translates into CASRKALTGTSGINTGELFF.

This rearrangement joins TRBV5-1 to TRBJ2-5; D unresolved. V was clipped by 0 bases and J by 8 bases, with 17 bases between them. In germline, CDR1 is SGHRS, CDR2 YFSETQ. The CDR3 runs to 15 residues. This CDR3 is CASSLGRTATDTQYF. CDR3 DNA: TGCGCCAGCAGCTTGGGAAGGACGGCCACAGACACCCAGTACTTC.

The rearrangement joins TRBV6-1 to TRBJ2-7; TRBD1 matches 9 bases. Trimming cost V 4 bases and J 3 bases; bases outside gene matches: 7. Per germline, CDR1 MNHNS and CDR2 SASEGT. The CDR3 has 15 residues. CDR3 protein: CASSAVGTGFYEQYF. CDR3 nucleotide sequence: TGTGCCAGCAGTGCGGTCGGGACAGGGTTCTACGAGCAGTACTTC.

About this clone: The same CDR3 also results from other DNA sequences found in this sample. The chain is built from TRBV5-1 and TRBJ2-7, with 9 bases identical to TRBD1. CDR1 is SGHRS, CDR2 YFSETQ, per germline. The V and J ends lost 0 bases and 0 bases, in that order; junction bases with no gene match: 1. This CDR3 is built from 15 residues. The CDR3 region is CASSLETGGSYEQYF. Written as DNA, the CDR3 is TGCGCCAGCAGCTTGGAGACAGGGGGCTCCTACGAGCAGTACTTC.

V and J are TRBV7-3 and TRBJ1-1; perhaps TRBD1 as D (5 bases). CDR1 is SGHTA and CDR2 is FQGTGA in the germline V gene. The V and J ends lost 4 bases and 5 bases respectively, with 11 bases between them. The CDR3 covers 13 residues. CDR3 sequence reads: CASSSFRATEAFF. CDR3 nucleotide sequence: TGTGCCAGCAGCTCTTTCAGGGCGACTGAAGCTTTCTTT.

The chain uses TRBV5-4 and TRBJ2-3, with a tentative D call TRBD2 (6 bases). The CDR3 length is 13 residues. Germline CDR1 and CDR2: SGHNT and YYREEE (reference sequence). V lost 2 bases, J lost 6 bases, and 10 bases lay in between. CDR3: CASSFGAGDTQYF. The DNA of the CDR3 is TGTGCCAGCAGCTTCGGGGCGGGGGATACGCAGTATTTT.

This chain connects TRBV5-1 to TRBJ1-1, with D possibly matching TRBD1 (6 bases). The CDR3 is made up of 15 amino acids. V lost 3 bases and J lost 0, with 12 bases in between. Germline CDR1 and CDR2: SGHRS and YFSETQ. The DNA of the CDR3 is TGCGCCAGCAGCTCCTACAGGGCCATGAACACTGAAGCTTTCTTT. It translates to CASSSYRAMNTEAFF.

This chain joins TRBV6-5 and TRBJ2-3; perhaps D is TRBD1 or TRBD2 (6 bases each). Trimming took 3 bases from V and 6 from J, leaving 13 bases between them. The CDR3 has 14 residues. Germline lookup yields CDR1 MNHEY and CDR2 SVGAGI. CDR3 bases: TGTGCCAGCAGTTATCTGAGGGGGGACGATACGCAGTATTTT. Translated: CASSYLRGDDTQYF.

This clone was seen a few times. This chain connects TRBV11-2 to TRBJ2-7; 9 nucleotides line up with TRBD1. This CDR3 spans 14 amino acids. Trimming at V came to 5 bases and at J to 11 bases, leaving 13 bases not matched to a gene. Germline CDR1 and CDR2: SGHAT and FQNNGV. The CDR3: CASSISRGTGMEYF. In nucleotides, the CDR3 is TGTGCCAGCAGCATCTCCCGGGGGACAGGGATGGAGTACTTC.

In its sample, this clone was seen a few times. V usage is TRBV18 and J usage is TRBJ1-1, with D uncertain. From germline, CDR1 is KGHSH and CDR2 LQKENI. V lost 2 bases to trimming and J lost 1 base, with 8 bases between them. The CDR3 runs 14 residues. CDR3 DNA: TGTGCCAGCTCACCAATGAGGGAGAACACTGAAGCTTTCTTT. This gives the protein CASSPMRENTEAFF.

Points on this clone: The sample has other DNA sequences that encode this CDR3 too. The V gene is TRBV6-5, the J gene TRBJ2-1; tentatively, D is TRBD2 (5 bases). The CDR3 has 12 residues. Germline values: CDR1 MNHEY, CDR2 SVGAGI. Trimming removed 0 bases from V and 8 bases from J, with 5 bases in between. The CDR3 loop is CASSYSRDEQFF. The DNA for the CDR3 is TGTGCCAGCAGTTACTCGAGGGATGAGCAGTTCTTC.

About this clone: This sample includes further DNA sequences coding for the same CDR3. V and J are TRBV6-5 and TRBJ2-7, with a possible D match to TRBD1 (5 bases). This CDR3 contains 15 residues. V gave up 0 bases and J gave up 0 bases, with 9 bases separating them. CDR1 MNHEY and CDR2 SVGAGI come from the germline V gene. DNA of the CDR3: TGTGCCAGCAGTTACTCTGGGGCAAGCTCCTACGAGCAGTACTTC. This codes for CASSYSGASSYEQYF.

This clone has a single count. The V and J genes are TRBV10-3 and TRBJ1-2, with 7 bases fitting TRBD1. The germline CDR1 and CDR2 sequences are ENHRY and SYGVKD. The CDR3 runs 19 residues. J lost 3 bases, V lost 5 bases, and 21 bases had no gene match. The CDR3, as DNA: TGTGCCATCAGTATTAAAGGGTCTCTCGGGCAGGGGGATGACTATGGCTACACCTTC. Residues: CAISIKGSLGQGDDYGYTF.

The chain combines TRBV6-5 with TRBJ1-2; 9 positions match TRBD1. This CDR3 has 15 residues. J was trimmed by 4 bases and V by 5 bases; bases with no gene match: 8. Germline lookup yields CDR1 MNHEY and CDR2 SVGAGI. The CDR3 DNA reads TGTGCCAGCAGTAAGGGACAGGGCTTTGGCTATGGCTACACCTTC. It specifies CASSKGQGFGYGYTF.

The chain carries TRBV6-4 and TRBJ2-1; D could derive from TRBD1 or TRBD2 (6 bases each). The V end lost 2 bases, the J end lost 15 bases, and 14 bases lay between the germline ends. Germline CDR1 MRHNA, CDR2 SNTAGT. This CDR3 is built from 12 residues. In DNA form, the CDR3 reads TGTGCCAGCAGTGACCCCCGAGGGGGGACGTTCTTC. Encoded protein: CASSDPRGGTFF.

The rearrangement uses TRBV5-1 and TRBJ1-1; 9 bases line up with TRBD1. Germline V gene lookup returns CDR1 SGHRS and CDR2 YFSETQ. The CDR3 spans 13 residues. V shed 2 bases, J shed 6 bases, and the junction held 2 bases outside the gene matches. The DNA of the CDR3 is TGCGCCAGCAGCTTACAGGGGGCCCCTGAAGCTTTCTTT. Translation gives CASSLQGAPEAFF.

The chain employs TRBV27 and TRBJ2-2, with 8 bases that match TRBD2. The CDR3 has 17 residues. Germline V CDR1 and CDR2: MNHEY, SMNVEV (reference sequence). V was clipped by 6 bases and J by 6 bases; unmatched bases: 15. CDR3 coding DNA: TGTGCCAGCAGCCTAGGAGCGGGGGCGCAGATAGCCGGGGAGCTGTTTTTT. This translates into CASSLGAGAQIAGELFF.

The CDR3 sequence: CASSLFSNQPQHF. The CDR3, as DNA: TGTGCCAGCAGCTTATTTAGCAATCAGCCCCAGCATTTT. The rearrangement links TRBV7-2 to TRBJ1-5; D not resolved. Trimming stripped 2 bases from V and 0 bases from J, with 2 bases between. The CDR3 contains 13 residues. The germline gives CDR1 SGHTA, CDR2 FQGNSA.

The chain carries TRBV20-1 and TRBJ1-2; D unclear. Germline CDR1 and CDR2: DFQATT and SNEGSKA (reference sequence). The CDR3 length is 11 residues. The V and J ends lost 1 base and 9 bases respectively, with 9 bases between them. In DNA form, the CDR3 reads TGCAGTGCTAGAGTTCAGGAGCGCTACACCTTC. Amino acid sequence: CSARVQERYTF.